This T cell receptor beta chain was obtained from a study of OX40 agonist ivuxolimab in advanced cancers. The repertoire was sequenced with immunoSEQ multiplex PCR; TCRdb's copy has only in-frame clones and lacks some. The sample holds tens of thousands of clones; about nine tenths are singletons and the top ten take about 1%. Points from the study as a whole: At 0.1 to 3.0 mg/kg, clonal expansion of CD4+ and CD8+ blood T cells had occurred by week 6.

For this clone: Its antigen remains unidentified.

V was pared by 2 bases and J by 0 bases, with 5 bases between. The CDR3 runs to 13 residues. Germline assignment: CDR1 LGHNA and CDR2 YNFKEQ. This sequence joins TRBV4-2 and TRBJ2-7; D unclear. This specimen consisted of CD4+ or CD8+ T cells sorted from blood, obtained in a trial of the OX40 agonist ivuxolimab. This TCR was sampled from an adult with an advanced solid tumor such as melanoma, head and neck, liver or kidney cancer. CDR3 protein: CASSQLDSYEQYF. For the CDR3, the DNA is TGTGCCAGCAGCCAATTAGACTCCTACGAGCAGTACTTC.